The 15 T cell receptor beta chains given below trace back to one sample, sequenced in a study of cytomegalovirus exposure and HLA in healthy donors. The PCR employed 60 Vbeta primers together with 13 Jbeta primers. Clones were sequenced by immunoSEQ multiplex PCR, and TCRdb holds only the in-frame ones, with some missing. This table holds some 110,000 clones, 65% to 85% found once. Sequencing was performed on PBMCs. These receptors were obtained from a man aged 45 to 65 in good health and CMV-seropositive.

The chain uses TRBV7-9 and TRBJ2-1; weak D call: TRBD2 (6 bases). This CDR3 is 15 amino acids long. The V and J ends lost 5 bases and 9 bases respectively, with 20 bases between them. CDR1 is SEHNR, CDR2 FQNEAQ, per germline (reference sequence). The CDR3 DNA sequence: TGTGCCAGCAGCGGCCCCCGGGAGTTAGGTGGTGAGCAGTTCTTC. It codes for CASSGPRELGGEQFF.

CDR3 residues: CASSPGFGNEKLFF. The DNA of the CDR3 is TGTGCCAGCAGCCCCGGGTTTGGCAATGAAAAACTGTTTTTT. The chain recombines TRBV7-2 with TRBJ1-4; D remains ambiguous. CDR3 length: 14 amino acids. V lost 5 bases, J lost 5 bases, and 12 bases lay in between. Germline CDR1 and CDR2: SGHTA and FQGNSA.

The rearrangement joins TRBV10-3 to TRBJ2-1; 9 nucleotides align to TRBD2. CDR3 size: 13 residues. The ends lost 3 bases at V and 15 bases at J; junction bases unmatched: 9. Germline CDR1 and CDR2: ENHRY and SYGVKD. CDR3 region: CAISDIGAGGGFF. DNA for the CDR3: TGTGCCATCAGTGACATCGGAGCGGGAGGTGGGTTCTTC.

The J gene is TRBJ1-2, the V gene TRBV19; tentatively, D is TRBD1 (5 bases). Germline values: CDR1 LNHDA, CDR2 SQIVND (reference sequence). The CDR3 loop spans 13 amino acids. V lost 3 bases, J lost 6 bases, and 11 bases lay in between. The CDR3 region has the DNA TGTGCCAGTAGTATCCCCTGGGGGGATGGCTACACCTTC. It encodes CASSIPWGDGYTF.

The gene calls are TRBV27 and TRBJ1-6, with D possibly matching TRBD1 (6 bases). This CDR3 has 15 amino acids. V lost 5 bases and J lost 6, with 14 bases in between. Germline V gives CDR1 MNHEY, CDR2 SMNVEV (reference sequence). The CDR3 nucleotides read TGTGCCAGCAGTCCACCCGGACAGCTTAATTCACCCCTCCACTTT. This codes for CASSPPGQLNSPLHF.

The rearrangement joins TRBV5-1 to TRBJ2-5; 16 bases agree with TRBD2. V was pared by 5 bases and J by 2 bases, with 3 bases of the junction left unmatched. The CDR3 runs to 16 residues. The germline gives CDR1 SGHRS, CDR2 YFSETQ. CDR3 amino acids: CASRPGLAGGQETQYF. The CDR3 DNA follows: TGCGCCAGCAGACCGGGACTAGCGGGGGGGCAAGAGACCCAGTACTTC.

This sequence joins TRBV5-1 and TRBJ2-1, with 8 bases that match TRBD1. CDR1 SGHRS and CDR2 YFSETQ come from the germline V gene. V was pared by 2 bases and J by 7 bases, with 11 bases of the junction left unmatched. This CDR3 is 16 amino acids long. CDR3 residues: CASSFAGGTGGNEQFF. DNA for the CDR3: TGCGCCAGCAGCTTCGCCGGTGGGACAGGAGGGAATGAGCAGTTCTTC.

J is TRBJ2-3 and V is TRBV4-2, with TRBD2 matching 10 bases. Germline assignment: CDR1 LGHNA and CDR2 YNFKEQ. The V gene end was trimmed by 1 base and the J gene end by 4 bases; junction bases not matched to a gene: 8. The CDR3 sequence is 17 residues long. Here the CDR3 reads CASSQGSSGRRADTQYF. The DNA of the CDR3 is TGTGCCAGCAGCCAAGGTAGTAGCGGGAGGCGGGCAGATACGCAGTATTTT.

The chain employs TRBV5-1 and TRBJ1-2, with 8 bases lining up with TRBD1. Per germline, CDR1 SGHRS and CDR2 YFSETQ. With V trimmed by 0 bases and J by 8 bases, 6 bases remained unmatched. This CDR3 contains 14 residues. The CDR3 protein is CASSLARGQRGYTF. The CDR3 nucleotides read TGCGCCAGCAGCTTGGCCAGGGGGCAACGAGGCTACACCTTC.

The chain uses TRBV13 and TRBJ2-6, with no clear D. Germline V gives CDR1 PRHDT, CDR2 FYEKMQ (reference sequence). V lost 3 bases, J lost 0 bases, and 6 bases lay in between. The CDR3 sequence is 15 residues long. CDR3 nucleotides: TGTGCCAGCAGCTTTACAGTCTCTGGGGCCAACGTCCTGACTTTC. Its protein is CASSFTVSGANVLTF.

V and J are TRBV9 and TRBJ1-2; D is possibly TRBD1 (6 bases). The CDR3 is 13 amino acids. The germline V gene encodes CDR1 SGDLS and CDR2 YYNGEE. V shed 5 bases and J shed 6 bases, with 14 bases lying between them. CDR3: CASRDLPGDGYTF. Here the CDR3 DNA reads TGTGCCAGCAGGGACTTACCAGGGGATGGCTACACCTTC.

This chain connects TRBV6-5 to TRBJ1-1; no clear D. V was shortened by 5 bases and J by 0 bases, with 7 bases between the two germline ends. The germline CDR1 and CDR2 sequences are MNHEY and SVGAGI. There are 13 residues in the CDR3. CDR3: CASSKQMNTEAFF. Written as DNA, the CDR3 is TGTGCCAGCAGTAAACAGATGAACACTGAAGCTTTCTTT.

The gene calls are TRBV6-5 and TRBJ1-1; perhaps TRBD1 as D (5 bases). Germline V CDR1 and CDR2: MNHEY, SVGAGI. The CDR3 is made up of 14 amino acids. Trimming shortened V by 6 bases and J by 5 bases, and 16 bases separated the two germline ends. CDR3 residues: CASSSLGGSTEAFF. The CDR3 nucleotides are TGTGCCAGCAGCTCCCTCGGGGGGTCAACTGAAGCTTTCTTT.

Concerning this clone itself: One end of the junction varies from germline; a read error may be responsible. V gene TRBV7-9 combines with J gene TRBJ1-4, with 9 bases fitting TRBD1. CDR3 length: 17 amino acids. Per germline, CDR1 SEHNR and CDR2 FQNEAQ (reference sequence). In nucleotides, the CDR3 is TGCGCCAGCAGCCAAGATCGAATGAAGGACAGGGGCGAAAAACTGTTTTTT. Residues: CASSQDRMKDRGEKLFF.

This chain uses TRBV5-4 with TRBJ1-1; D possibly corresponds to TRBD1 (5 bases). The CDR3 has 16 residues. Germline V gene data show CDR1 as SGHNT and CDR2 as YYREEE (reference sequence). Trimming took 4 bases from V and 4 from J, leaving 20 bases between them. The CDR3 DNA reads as TGTGCCAGCAGCGGAACTGGGGGGGTCGCGGGCACTGAAGCTTTCTTT. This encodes CASSGTGGVAGTEAFF.